This T cell receptor (beta chain) was observed in a study of early T cells in non-severe SARS-CoV-2 infection. Study background: Sequencing used unsorted whole-blood bulk RNA, so chains lack pairing. Whole-study results and caveats: VDJdb matching, biased toward anti-spike CD8 responses, missed private and CD4 specificities.

The TCR library protocol was used to attach unique molecular identifiers. These identifiers were attached to individual cDNA molecules. TCRdb reanalysed the 5' RACE reads using MiXCR and keeps one entry per CDR3 protein. This sample has approximately 69,000 distinct CDR3 sequences, with about 9% found just once. This clonotype was counted a few times. Its target is unknown. Germline V lookup: CDR1 LGHDT, CDR2 YNNKEL (reference sequence). The V and J ends lost 1 base and 2 bases respectively, with 12 bases between them. The CDR3 extends over 15 amino acids. This rearrangement joins TRBV3-1 to TRBJ2-7, with a possible D match to TRBD1 (5 bases). The receptor was derived from an adult who was a healthcare worker with PCR-confirmed SARS-CoV-2 infection or an uninfected control (not recorded which). Specimen: whole blood. CDR3 residues: CASSQVFTGPYEQYF. DNA of the CDR3: TGTGCCAGCAGCCAAGTTTTTACAGGTCCCTACGAGCAGTACTTC.